The 30 T cell receptor beta chains below were found in one sample sequenced in a study of spatial heterogeneity in lung cancer. Time point specified: sample taken at primary tumor resection. Study-level points and caveats: Counts that tracked tumor mutation counts were those of expanded intratumoral alpha and beta TCRs.

MiXCR was run by TCRdb on the 5' RACE reads, yielding one entry per CDR3 protein. The repertoire consists of about 20,000 distinct CDR3 sequences, with 7.5% occurring once and the leading ten covering less than 30%. Their target antigens are unknown. The specimen comprised lung tumor tissue, sampled at surgery. These receptors originate from a male donor with early-stage non-small cell lung cancer.

The table lists this clonotype with many counts. The V gene is TRBV7-9, the J gene TRBJ1-6; D might be TRBD1 (6 bases). Deletions cut 5 bases from V and 4 bases from J, with 9 bases between. Germline-derived CDR1 and CDR2 are SEHNR and FQNEAQ (reference sequence). This CDR3 is built from 14 residues. CDR3 nucleotide sequence: TGTGCCAGCAGCCGCGGACAGTATAATTCACCCCTCCACTTT. The encoded protein is CASSRGQYNSPLHF.

In its sample, this clonotype ranks as medium-sized. The chain combines TRBV20-1 with TRBJ1-1; D is unresolved. Looked up from germline, CDR1 is DFQATT and CDR2 is SNEGSKA (reference sequence). The ends were cut back, 2 bases at V and 2 bases at J, with 18 bases in the middle. The CDR3 is 16 residues long. CDR3 protein: CSARKPSRGINTEAFF. The CDR3 bases are TGCAGTGCTAGAAAACCCAGCAGAGGTATAAACACTGAAGCTTTCTTT.

Ten or more counts support this clonotype. The chain links TRBV13 to TRBJ2-3; no firm D call. This CDR3 spans 12 amino acids. The germline gives CDR1 PRHDT, CDR2 FYEKMQ (reference sequence). Trimming shortened V by 0 bases and J by 5 bases, and 3 bases separated the two germline ends. The CDR3: CASSLGVDTQYF. The CDR3 nucleotides are TGTGCCAGCAGCTTAGGTGTAGATACGCAGTATTTT.

This clonotype came up many times. The chain links TRBV2 to TRBJ1-5; D call uncertain. From germline, CDR1 is SNHLY and CDR2 FYNNEI. This CDR3 spans 14 amino acids. V gave up 6 bases and J gave up 4 bases, with 13 bases separating them. The CDR3 reads CASSADTLNQPQHF. For the CDR3, the DNA is TGTGCCAGCAGCGCCGACACCTTGAATCAGCCCCAGCATTTT.

This clonotype has just a few counts. The gene calls are TRBV20-1 and TRBJ2-2, with unresolved D. Germline V gene lookup returns CDR1 DFQATT and CDR2 SNEGSKA (reference sequence). This CDR3 is 14 amino acids long. V shed 2 bases and J shed 2 bases, with 9 bases lying between them. As DNA, the CDR3 is TGCAGTGCTAGATGTAGGGATAACACCGGGGAGCTGTTTTTT. This codes for CSARCRDNTGELFF.

This clonotype is medium-sized within its sample. V usage is TRBV11-2 and J usage is TRBJ2-5, with D unclear. V dropped 0 bases and J dropped 4 bases, with 3 bases sitting between them. Looked up from germline, CDR1 is SGHAT and CDR2 is FQNNGV. The CDR3 sequence is 12 residues long. CDR3 sequence reads: CASSLDLETQYF. In DNA form, the CDR3 reads TGTGCCAGCAGCTTAGATTTAGAGACCCAGTACTTC.

This clonotype was counted ten times or more. This chain joins TRBV21-1 and TRBJ2-3; the D call of TRBD1 is as the table states it, not checked on the DNA. TRBV21-1 is recorded as a pseudogene. This CDR3 region has 13 residues. The CDR3 DNA reads as TGTGCCAGCACAGGGAGCAGCACAGATACGCAGTATTTT. Translation gives CASTGSSTDTQYF.

This clonotype was seen a handful of times. The CDR3 DNA is TGTGCCAGCAGACCGGACAGGGTAGGCGAGCAGTACTTC. Translation: CASRPDRVGEQYF. The rearrangement joins TRBV27 to TRBJ2-7, with 8 bases lining up with TRBD1. Germline loops: CDR1 MNHEY, CDR2 SMNVEV (reference sequence). V lost 6 bases, J lost 6 bases, and 7 bases stayed unmatched. There are 13 residues in the CDR3.

This clonotype is categorized as medium-sized. This chain uses TRBV6-1 with TRBJ1-2; 9 bases are shared with TRBD1. This CDR3 is built from 13 residues. Germline V gives CDR1 MNHNS, CDR2 SASEGT. The junction had 6 bases not matched to a gene; V was cut back by 6 bases and J by 7 bases. This CDR3 is CASRGTGGFGYTF. CDR3 in DNA: TGTGCCAGCAGGGGAACAGGGGGCTTTGGCTACACCTTC.

The CDR3 DNA follows: TGTGCCAGCAGCCTCAGCCTAGCGGGGGTGTACAATGAGCAGTTCTTC. Amino acids: CASSLSLAGVYNEQFF. The chain has TRBV28 and TRBJ2-1; 10 nucleotides agree with TRBD2. The CDR3 extends over 16 amino acids. V was clipped by 6 bases and J by 4 bases; unmatched bases: 9. The germline CDR1 and CDR2 sequences are MDHEN and SYDVKM.

This chain uses TRBV28 with TRBJ1-5; D is unresolved. CDR1 is MDHEN, CDR2 SYDVKM, per germline. The CDR3 runs 13 residues. V was shortened by 6 bases and J by 4 bases, with 10 bases between the two germline ends. CDR3 residues: CASSLVVNQPQHF. Written as DNA, the CDR3 is TGTGCCAGCAGCCTGGTTGTGAATCAGCCCCAGCATTTT.

In this sample, this clonotype turned up a few times. This chain links TRBV19 with TRBJ1-5; TRBD1 matches 8 bases. CDR1 is LNHDA and CDR2 is SQIVND in the germline V gene (reference sequence). The CDR3 is made up of 15 amino acids. Trimming removed 6 bases from V and 1 base from J; junction bases left unmatched: 5. The CDR3 DNA reads TGTGCCAGTAGAAAGGACAGGGCGAGCAATCAGCCCCAGCATTTT. It is translated as CASRKDRASNQPQHF.

The chain combines TRBV11-3 with TRBJ1-1; 12 bases are a match to TRBD1. This CDR3 is built from 14 residues. Trimming at V came to 7 bases and at J to 5 bases, leaving 5 bases not matched to a gene. CDR1 and CDR2 from the germline V gene are SGHNT and YENEEA. This chain's CDR3 is CASMGQGARTEAFF. CDR3 sequence (DNA): TGTGCCAGCATGGGACAGGGGGCGAGAACTGAAGCTTTCTTT. The complete variable domain, with remaining parts taken from reference TRBV11-3 and TRBJ1-1, reads EAGVVQSPRYKIIEKKQPVAFWCNPISGHNTLYWYLQNLGQGPELLIRYENEEAVDDSQLPKDRFSAERLKGVDSTLKIQPAELGDSAVYLCASMGQGARTEAFFGQGTRLTVV.

This clonotype has a count of ten or more. V gene TRBV11-3 combines with J gene TRBJ2-1; tentative D call: TRBD1 (6 bases). This CDR3 has 16 amino acids. Trimming removed 3 bases at V and 4 bases at J, with 16 bases between. In germline, CDR1 is SGHNT, CDR2 YENEEA. The CDR3 DNA reads TGTGCCAGCAGCTTGAACGCAGGGGCTCAGTACAATGAGCAGTTCTTC. Protein product: CASSLNAGAQYNEQFF. The whole variable domain, filled in from reference TRBV11-3 and TRBJ2-1, reads EAGVVQSPRYKIIEKKQPVAFWCNPISGHNTLYWYLQNLGQGPELLIRYENEEAVDDSQLPKDRFSAERLKGVDSTLKIQPAELGDSAVYLCASSLNAGAQYNEQFFGPGTRLTVL.

The sample holds many counts of this clonotype. This chain connects TRBV9 to TRBJ1-3; weak D call: TRBD1 (5 bases). The CDR3 is 18 amino acids. V dropped 3 bases and J dropped 0 bases, with 19 bases sitting between them. The germline gives CDR1 SGDLS, CDR2 YYNGEE. The CDR3 nucleotides read TGTGCCAGCAGCGGGCCCAGAAGACAGACTTACTCTGGAAACACCATATATTTT. Its protein product is CASSGPRRQTYSGNTIYF.

This clonotype showed up many times. The V call is TRBV10-3, the J call TRBJ1-1; D perhaps matches TRBD1 (5 bases). CDR1 is ENHRY, CDR2 SYGVKD, per germline. The CDR3 has 14 amino acids. V was trimmed by 4 bases and J by 4 bases, leaving 13 bases between them. The CDR3 here is CAISGGAMSTEAFF. The CDR3 bases are TGTGCCATCAGTGGCGGGGCGATGAGCACTGAAGCTTTCTTT.

The genes are TRBV27 and TRBJ2-7, with 9 bases that match TRBD2. With 1 base clipped from V and 3 bases from J, the junction kept 4 bases outside the gene matches. CDR1 and CDR2 (germline): MNHEY, SMNVEV (reference sequence). CDR3 length equals 15 residues. CDR3 amino acids: CASSLLAGAGYEQYF. As DNA, the CDR3 is TGTGCCAGCAGTTTATTAGCGGGGGCCGGCTACGAGCAGTACTTC.

This clonotype was counted many times. The rearrangement joins TRBV12-3 or TRBV12-4 to TRBJ1-5; D uncertain. This CDR3 spans 12 amino acids. Trimming removed 3 bases from V and 7 bases from J, with 7 bases in between. CDR3 sequence reads: CASSFPYQPQHF. CDR3 nucleotides: TGTGCCAGCAGTTTCCCGTACCAGCCCCAGCATTTT.

Remarks on this clonotype: This may be a read error, as it is one base from a much larger clone. The rearrangement links TRBV20-1 to TRBJ1-5; D uncertain. The germline CDR1 and CDR2 sequences are DFQATT and SNEGSKA (reference sequence). The CDR3 extends over 13 amino acids. CDR3 protein: CSALRDPNQSQNF. The CDR3 DNA sequence: TGCAGTGCGCTCCGGGATCCCAATCAGTCCCAGAATTTT.

This clonotype has a count of ten or more. The V and J genes are TRBV12-3 or TRBV12-4 and TRBJ1-5; maybe TRBD1 (5 bases). With 6 bases removed from V and 5 bases from J, the gap between germline ends came to 17 bases. This CDR3 has 15 residues. CDR3 DNA: TGTGCCAGCAGAGCCGACATTGGGACGGATCAGCCCCAGCATTTT. This sequence encodes CASRADIGTDQPQHF.

J is TRBJ1-5 and V is TRBV2; TRBD1 might be the D (5 bases). The V gene's germline CDR1 is SNHLY and CDR2 FYNNEI. Trimming pared 6 bases from V and 5 bases from J, leaving 11 bases between. The CDR3 has 13 residues. The CDR3 sequence is CASSGDSYQPQHF. CDR3 in DNA: TGTGCCAGCAGCGGAGACAGTTATCAGCCCCAGCATTTT.

The table lists this clonotype with many counts. This chain connects TRBV28 to TRBJ2-7, with 8 positions matching TRBD2. Unmatched junction bases numbered 12, after V lost 4 bases and J lost 4 bases. CDR3 length: 16 residues. Germline CDR1 reads MDHEN; CDR2 reads SYDVKM. CDR3 sequence (DNA): TGTGCCAGCAGTTCCAACCTTATCCGGGGGGGGTACGAGCAGTACTTC. Translating gives CASSSNLIRGGYEQYF. Based on the CDR3 plus reference TRBV28 and TRBJ2-7, the full variable domain is DVKVTQSSRYLVKRTGEKVFLECVQDMDHENMFWYRQDPGLGLRLIYFSYDVKMKEKGDIPEGYSVSREKKERFSLILESASTNQTSMYLCASSSNLIRGGYEQYFGPGTRLTVT.

The V and J genes are TRBV7-2 and TRBJ2-2; the D is unclear. Trimming removed 2 bases at V and 10 bases at J, with 11 bases between. Germline values: CDR1 SGHTA, CDR2 FQGNSA. The CDR3 covers 13 residues. Here the CDR3 DNA reads TGTGCCAGCAGCTTACTAGAGTTTGTGGAGCTGTTTTTT. This sequence encodes CASSLLEFVELFF.

This clonotype was seen a handful of times. The V gene is TRBV10-3, the J gene TRBJ2-7, with D possibly being TRBD1 (5 bases). V lost 6 bases to trimming and J lost 5 bases, with 14 bases between them. CDR1 and CDR2 (germline): ENHRY, SYGVKD. This CDR3 is 13 amino acids long. The CDR3 loop reads CAISSREGDEQYF. The DNA for the CDR3 is TGTGCCATCAGCAGCAGGGAAGGGGACGAGCAGTACTTC.

This clonotype was counted between two and nine times. The V call is TRBV20-1, the J call TRBJ2-5; D uncertain. The CDR3 has 15 residues. The germline V gene encodes CDR1 DFQATT and CDR2 SNEGSKA (reference sequence). V lost 6 bases and J 1 base, leaving 18 bases between the germline ends. DNA for the CDR3: TGCAGTGCGGCCCGGCAAGGGTCCCCCCAAGAGACCCAGTACTTC. Translated, it gives CSAARQGSPQETQYF.

At least ten counts were recorded for this clonotype. The chain is built from TRBV15 and TRBJ2-3; D possibly corresponds to TRBD1 (6 bases). From germline, CDR1 is LNHNV and CDR2 YYDKDF (reference sequence). The CDR3 runs to 18 residues. V gave up 6 bases and J gave up 0 bases, with 22 bases separating them. The CDR3: CATSDPEQGIVSTDTQYF. DNA for the CDR3: TGTGCCACCAGTGATCCGGAGCAGGGGATAGTGAGCACAGATACGCAGTATTTT.

This clonotype was counted between two and nine times. The rearrangement links TRBV19 to TRBJ2-5; the D is unclear. CDR3 size: 16 residues. Trimming shortened V by 2 bases and J by 5 bases, and 18 bases separated the two germline ends. Germline CDR1 reads LNHDA; CDR2 reads SQIVND (reference sequence). The CDR3 coding sequence is TGTGCCAGTAGTATAACCCACCGGGCGCTTGGGGAGACCCAGTACTTC. Its protein is CASSITHRALGETQYF.

With regard to this clonotype: This may be a read error: a much more frequent sequence differs by one nucleotide. The CDR3 DNA follows: TGTGTCAGCAGTCGAGGGGTGACCGGGGAGCTGTTTTTT. This gives the protein CVSSRGVTGELFF. This chain uses TRBV28 with TRBJ2-2, with D perhaps TRBD1 or TRBD2 (5 bases each). The germline gives CDR1 MDHEN, CDR2 SYDVKM. CDR3 size: 13 residues.

The chain uses TRBV20-1 and TRBJ2-4, with 7 bases aligning to TRBD1. CDR1 and CDR2 (germline): DFQATT, SNEGSKA (reference sequence). The junction had 4 bases not matched to a gene; V was cut back by 7 bases and J by 7 bases. CDR3 size: 11 residues. This CDR3 reads CSVKDRNIQYF. As DNA, the CDR3 is TGCAGTGTTAAGGACAGGAACATTCAGTACTTC.

The chain couples TRBV3-1 to TRBJ2-3; 10 positions match TRBD2. CDR1 is LGHDT, CDR2 YNNKEL, per germline (reference sequence). J gave up 10 bases and V 0 bases, and 10 bases lay outside the gene matches. There are 16 residues in the CDR3. In DNA form, the CDR3 reads TGTGCCAGCAGCCAAGAAAAAAGCGGGGGGGCCCGGGCGCAGTATTTT. Residues: CASSQEKSGGARAQYF.